This entry lists 14 T cell receptor beta chains sequenced from one sample in a study of cytomegalovirus exposure and HLA in healthy donors. The primer mix had 60 Vbeta and 13 Jbeta primers. Measured with immunoSEQ multiplex PCR; TCRdb has only the in-frame clones, and not every one. The top ten clones hold around 4.8% of a sample with some 140,000 clones, about 80% of them seen once. What was sequenced was PBMCs. These TCRs come from a young man in good health.

Points on this clone: Compared with germline, one end of the junction differs, possibly owing to a read error. The rearrangement links TRBV2 to TRBJ2-2; D is undetermined. The CDR3 is 15 residues long. Germline V lookup: CDR1 SNHLY, CDR2 FYNNEI. CDR3 protein: CASTEGQAYSGELFF. The CDR3 nucleotides read TGTGCCAGCACTGAAGGGCAGGCCTATTCCGGGGAGCTGTTTTTT. Variable domain in full (rest from reference TRBV2 and TRBJ2-2): EPEVTQTPSHQVTQMGQEVILRCVPISNHLYFYWYRQILGQKVEFLVSFYNNEISEKSEIFDDQFSVERPDGSNFTLKIRSTKLEDSAMYFCASTEGQAYSGELFFGEGSRLTVL.

The CDR3 sequence: CASSHPPGLAGSGSYEQYF. CDR3 nucleotide sequence: TGTGCCAGCAGCCACCCCCCGGGACTAGCGGGATCAGGATCCTACGAGCAGTACTTC. This chain joins TRBV4-2 and TRBJ2-7; TRBD2 aligns across 13 bases. This CDR3 is 19 amino acids long. J lost 1 base, V lost 3 bases, and 12 bases had no gene match. CDR1 is LGHNA, CDR2 YNFKEQ, per germline.

The chain couples TRBV28 to TRBJ2-3; D perhaps matches TRBD2 (8 bases). Trimming stripped 10 bases from V and 6 bases from J, with 23 bases between. The CDR3 loop spans 15 amino acids. Germline CDR1 MDHEN, CDR2 SYDVKM. Written as DNA, the CDR3 is TGTGCCACAGGGGGTCGGCGGGAGGTGATGGATACGCAGTATTTT. This encodes CATGGRREVMDTQYF.

The chain is built from TRBV7-9 and TRBJ1-4; weak D call: TRBD1 (5 bases). This CDR3 is 14 amino acids long. Trimming stripped 7 bases from V and 8 bases from J, with 17 bases between. CDR1 and CDR2 (germline): SEHNR, FQNEAQ (reference sequence). The CDR3: CASTRGTVGEKLFF. The DNA for the CDR3 is TGTGCCAGCACCCGGGGGACGGTGGGCGAAAAACTGTTTTTT.

The chain joins TRBV19 to TRBJ1-5; TRBD1 might be the D (6 bases). The CDR3 runs 13 residues. CDR1 is LNHDA, CDR2 SQIVND, per germline (reference sequence). The V end was cut by 9 bases, the J end by 9 bases, with 18 bases between. The CDR3 DNA follows: TGTGCCAGCGATCAACAGGGTCTTCGGCCCCAGCATTTT. This codes for CASDQQGLRPQHF.

The chain links TRBV6-5 to TRBJ1-1; D not resolved. With 8 bases removed from V and 4 bases from J, the gap between germline ends came to 20 bases. Germline CDR1 is MNHEY and CDR2 is SVGAGI. CDR3 length equals 15 residues. CDR3 protein: CASDERYRATTEAFF. The DNA of the CDR3 is TGTGCCAGCGACGAAAGATATCGAGCGACCACTGAAGCTTTCTTT.

The V call is TRBV9, the J call TRBJ1-4, with D perhaps matching TRBD1 (6 bases). There are 16 residues in the CDR3. The germline CDR1 and CDR2 sequences are SGDLS and YYNGEE. V lost 4 bases and J 0 bases, leaving 13 bases between the germline ends. As DNA, the CDR3 is TGTGCCAGCAGCCCTTGGGACATCGCAACTAATGAAAAACTGTTTTTT. Translation: CASSPWDIATNEKLFF.

The chain uses TRBV7-2 and TRBJ2-7; TRBD1 is a possible D gene (5 bases). The V gene lost 4 bases and the J gene lost 2 bases, with 9 bases spanning the gap. Germline CDR1 reads SGHTA; CDR2 reads FQGNSA. This CDR3 spans 13 amino acids. CDR3 loop: CASSSQGTYEQYF. Written as DNA, the CDR3 is TGTGCCAGCAGCTCCCAGGGTACCTACGAGCAGTACTTC. The complete variable domain, with remaining parts taken from reference TRBV7-2 and TRBJ2-7, reads GAGVSQSPSNKVTEKGKDVELRCDPISGHTALYWYRQSLGQGLEFLIYFQGNSAPDKSGLPSDRFSAERTGGSVSTLTIQRTQQEDSAVYLCASSSQGTYEQYFGPGTRLTVT.

This chain joins TRBV9 and TRBJ2-1, with 11 positions matching TRBD2. Germline trimming cut 0 bases from V and 5 bases from J; bases unmatched to any gene: 4. Germline V gene lookup returns CDR1 SGDLS and CDR2 YYNGEE. This CDR3 is built from 16 residues. CDR3: CASSVAGTSGNNEQFF. Here the CDR3 DNA reads TGTGCCAGCAGCGTAGCTGGGACTAGCGGCAACAATGAGCAGTTCTTC.

The genes are TRBV2 and TRBJ2-7; D unclear. There are 11 residues in the CDR3. Germline values: CDR1 SNHLY, CDR2 FYNNEI. Trimming stripped 7 bases from V and 3 bases from J, with 7 bases between. CDR3: CASTPNYEQYF. CDR3 sequence (DNA): TGTGCCAGCACCCCAAACTACGAGCAGTACTTC.

This chain uses TRBV4-2 with TRBJ2-3; 11 bases agree with TRBD2. This CDR3 contains 16 residues. CDR1 is LGHNA, CDR2 YNFKEQ, per germline. V gave up 0 bases and J gave up 10 bases; unmatched junction bases: 9. CDR3 nucleotide sequence: TGTGCCAGCAGCCAAGAAGGCGGAGGACTAGCGGGTGCGCAGTATTTT. It specifies CASSQEGGGLAGAQYF.

The chain combines TRBV12-5 with TRBJ2-3; possibly TRBD1 for D (6 bases). The CDR3 is 15 amino acids. The germline gives CDR1 LGHNT, CDR2 FRNRAP. V dropped 3 bases and J dropped 6 bases, with 16 bases sitting between them. CDR3 sequence reads: CASGFGHREGDTQYF. The CDR3 bases are TGTGCTAGTGGTTTCGGGCACAGGGAAGGCGATACGCAGTATTTT. The entire variable domain, with the rest obtained from reference TRBV12-5 and TRBJ2-3, is as follows: DARVTQTPRHKVTEMGQEVTMRCQPILGHNTVFWYRQTMMQGLELLAYFRNRAPLDDSGMPKDRFSAEMPDATLATLKIQPSEPRDSAVYFCASGFGHREGDTQYFGPGTRLTVL.

Regarding this clone: At one end, the junction sequence differs from germline, possibly due to a read error. The rearrangement links TRBV7-9 to TRBJ2-5; 8 bases fit TRBD2. The CDR3 runs 16 residues. Germline lookup yields CDR1 SEHNR and CDR2 FQNEAQ (reference sequence). Written as DNA, the CDR3 is TGTTCCAGCAGCTTAGCGGGGCCAATTGACCAAGAGACCCAGTACTTC. It yields the protein CSSSLAGPIDQETQYF. Supplemented by reference TRBV7-9 and TRBJ2-5, the full variable domain reads DTGVSQNPRHKITKRGQNVTFRCDPISEHNRLYWYRQTLGQGPEFLTYFQNEAQLEKSRLLSDRFSAERPKGSFSTLEIQRTEQGDSAMYLCSSSLAGPIDQETQYFGPGTRLLVL.

This clone was picked up one time. V is TRBV18 and J is TRBJ2-1; possibly TRBD2 for D (7 bases). The germline gives CDR1 KGHSH, CDR2 LQKENI. CDR3 length: 14 amino acids. V lost 1 base to trimming and J lost 9 bases, with 13 bases between them. The CDR3 sequence is CASSPQGLGGEQFF. CDR3 DNA: TGTGCCAGCTCACCACAAGGACTAGGGGGTGAGCAGTTCTTC.